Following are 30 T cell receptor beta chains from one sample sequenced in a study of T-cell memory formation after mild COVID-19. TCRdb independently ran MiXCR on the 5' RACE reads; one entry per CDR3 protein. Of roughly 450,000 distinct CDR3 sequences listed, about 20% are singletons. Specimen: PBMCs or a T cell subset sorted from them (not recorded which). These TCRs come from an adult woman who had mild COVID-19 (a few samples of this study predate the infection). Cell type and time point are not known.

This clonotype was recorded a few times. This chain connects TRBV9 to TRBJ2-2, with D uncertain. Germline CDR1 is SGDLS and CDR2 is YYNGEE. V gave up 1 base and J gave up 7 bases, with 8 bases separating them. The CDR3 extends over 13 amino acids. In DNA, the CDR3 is TGTGCCAGCAGCGTACGGATAGGCGGGGAGCTGTTTTTT. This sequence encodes CASSVRIGGELFF. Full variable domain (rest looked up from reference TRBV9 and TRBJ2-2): DSGVTQTPKHLITATGQRVTLRCSPRSGDLSVYWYQQSLDQGLQFLIQYYNGEERAKGNILERFSAQQFPDLHSELNLSSLELGDSALYFCASSVRIGGELFFGEGSRLTVL.

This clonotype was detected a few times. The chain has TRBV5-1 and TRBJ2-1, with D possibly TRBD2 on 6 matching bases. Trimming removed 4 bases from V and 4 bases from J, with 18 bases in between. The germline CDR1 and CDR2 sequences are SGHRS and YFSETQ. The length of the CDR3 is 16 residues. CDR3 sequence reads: CASSIGDLSSYNEQFF. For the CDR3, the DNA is TGCGCCAGCAGCATCGGGGACTTGAGCTCTTACAATGAGCAGTTCTTC.

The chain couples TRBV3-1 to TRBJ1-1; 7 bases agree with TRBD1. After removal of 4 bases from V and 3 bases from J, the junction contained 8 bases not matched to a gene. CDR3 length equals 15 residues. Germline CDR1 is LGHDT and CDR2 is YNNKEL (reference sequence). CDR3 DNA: TGTGCCAGCAGCCCGTGGGAAAGGGGGCACACTGAAGCTTTCTTT. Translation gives CASSPWERGHTEAFF. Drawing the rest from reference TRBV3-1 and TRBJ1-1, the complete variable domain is DTAVSQTPKYLVTQMGNDKSIKCEQNLGHDTMYWYKQDSKKFLKIMFSYNNKELIINETVPNRFSPKSPDKAHLNLHINSLELGDSAVYFCASSPWERGHTEAFFGQGTRLTVV.

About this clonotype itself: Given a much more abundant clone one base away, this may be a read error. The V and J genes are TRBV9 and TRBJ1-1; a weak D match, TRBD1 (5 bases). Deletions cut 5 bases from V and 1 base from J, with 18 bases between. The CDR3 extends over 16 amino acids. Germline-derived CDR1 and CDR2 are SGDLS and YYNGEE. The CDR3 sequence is CASSTDSGLSNTEAFF. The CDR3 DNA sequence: TGTGCCAGCAGTACTGACAGTGGACTCTCGAACACTGAAGCTTTCTTT.

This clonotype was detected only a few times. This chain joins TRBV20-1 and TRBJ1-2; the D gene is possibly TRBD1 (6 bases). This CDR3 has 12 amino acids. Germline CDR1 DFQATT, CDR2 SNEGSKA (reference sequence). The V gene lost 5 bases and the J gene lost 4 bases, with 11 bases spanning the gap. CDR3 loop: CSASDRSYGYTF. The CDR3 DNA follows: TGCAGTGCTTCGGACAGAAGCTATGGCTACACCTTC.

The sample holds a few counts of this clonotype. In DNA form, the CDR3 reads TGTGCCAGCAGCTTCCAGGAGTGGGGCCAAGAGACCCAGTACTTC. Translated, it gives CASSFQEWGQETQYF. This chain joins TRBV5-6 and TRBJ2-5; D uncertain. Trimming left V 2 bases short and J 1 base short, with 12 bases between. Germline V gives CDR1 SGHDT, CDR2 YYEEEE. The CDR3 is made up of 15 amino acids.

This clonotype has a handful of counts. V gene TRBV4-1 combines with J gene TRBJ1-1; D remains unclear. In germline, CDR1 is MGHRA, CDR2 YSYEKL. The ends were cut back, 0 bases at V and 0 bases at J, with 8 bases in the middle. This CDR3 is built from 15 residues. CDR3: CASSQDPDLNTEAFF. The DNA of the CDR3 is TGCGCCAGCAGCCAAGACCCGGACCTGAACACTGAAGCTTTCTTT.

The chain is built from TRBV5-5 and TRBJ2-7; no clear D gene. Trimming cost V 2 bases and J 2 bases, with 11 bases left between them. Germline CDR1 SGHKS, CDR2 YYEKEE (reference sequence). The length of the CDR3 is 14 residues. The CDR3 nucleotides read TGTGCCAGCAGCTTACTCTCCGGACCCTACGAGCAGTACTTC. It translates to CASSLLSGPYEQYF.

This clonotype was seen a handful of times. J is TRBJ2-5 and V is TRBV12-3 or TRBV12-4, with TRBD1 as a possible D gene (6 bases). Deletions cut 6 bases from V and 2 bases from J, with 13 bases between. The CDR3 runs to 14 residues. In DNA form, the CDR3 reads TGTGCCAGCAGGATAGACAGGCAACAAGAGACCCAGTACTTC. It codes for CASRIDRQQETQYF.

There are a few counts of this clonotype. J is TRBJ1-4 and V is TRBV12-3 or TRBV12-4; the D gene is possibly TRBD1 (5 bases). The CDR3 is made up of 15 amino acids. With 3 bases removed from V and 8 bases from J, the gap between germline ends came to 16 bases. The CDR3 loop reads CASSFQRGREEKLFF. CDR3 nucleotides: TGTGCCAGCAGTTTTCAGAGGGGACGAGAAGAAAAACTGTTTTTT.

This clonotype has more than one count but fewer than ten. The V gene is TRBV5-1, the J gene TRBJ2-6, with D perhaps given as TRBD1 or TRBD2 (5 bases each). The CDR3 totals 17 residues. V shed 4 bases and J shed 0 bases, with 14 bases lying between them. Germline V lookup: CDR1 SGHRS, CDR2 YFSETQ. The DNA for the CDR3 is TGCGCCAGCAGCGTCAGGGAAGGAGGCTCTGGGGCCAACGTCCTGACTTTC. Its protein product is CASSVREGGSGANVLTF.

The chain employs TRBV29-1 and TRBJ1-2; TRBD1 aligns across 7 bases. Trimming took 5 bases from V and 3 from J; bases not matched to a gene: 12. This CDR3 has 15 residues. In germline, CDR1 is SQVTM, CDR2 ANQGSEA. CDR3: CSVLPGTANYYGYTF. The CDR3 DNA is TGCAGCGTTCTCCCCGGGACAGCTAACTACTATGGCTACACCTTC.

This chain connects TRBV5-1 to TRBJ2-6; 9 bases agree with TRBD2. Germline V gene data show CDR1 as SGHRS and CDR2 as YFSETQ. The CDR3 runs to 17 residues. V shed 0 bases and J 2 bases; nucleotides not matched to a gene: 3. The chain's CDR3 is CASSLVAGGTGANVLTF. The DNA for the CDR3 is TGCGCCAGCAGCTTGGTGGCGGGAGGGACTGGGGCCAACGTCCTGACTTTC. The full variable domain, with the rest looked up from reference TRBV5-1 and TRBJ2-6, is KAGVTQTPRYLIKTRGQQVTLSCSPISGHRSVSWYQQTPGQGLQFLFEYFSETQRNKGNFPGRFSGRQFSNSRSEMNVSTLELGDSALYLCASSLVAGGTGANVLTFGAGSRLTVL.

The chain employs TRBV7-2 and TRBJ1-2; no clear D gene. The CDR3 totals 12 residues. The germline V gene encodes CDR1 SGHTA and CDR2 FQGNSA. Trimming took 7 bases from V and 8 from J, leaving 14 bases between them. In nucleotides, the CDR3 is TGTGCCAGCACCCCAGATCGGGGAGGCTACACCTTC. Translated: CASTPDRGGYTF. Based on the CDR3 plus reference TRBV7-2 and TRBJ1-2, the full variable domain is GAGVSQSPSNKVTEKGKDVELRCDPISGHTALYWYRQSLGQGLEFLIYFQGNSAPDKSGLPSDRFSAERTGGSVSTLTIQRTQQEDSAVYLCASTPDRGGYTFGSGTRLTVV.

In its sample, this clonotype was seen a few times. The CDR3 reads CASSIMGPSGEQFF. In nucleotides, the CDR3 is TGTGCCAGCAGTATAATGGGACCGTCGGGTGAGCAGTTCTTC. This chain connects TRBV27 to TRBJ2-1; D is perhaps TRBD1 or TRBD2 (5 bases each). This CDR3 is built from 14 residues. Germline lookup yields CDR1 MNHEY and CDR2 SMNVEV (reference sequence). Between the trimmed V and J ends, which lost 5 bases and 9 bases, there was a span of 17 bases.

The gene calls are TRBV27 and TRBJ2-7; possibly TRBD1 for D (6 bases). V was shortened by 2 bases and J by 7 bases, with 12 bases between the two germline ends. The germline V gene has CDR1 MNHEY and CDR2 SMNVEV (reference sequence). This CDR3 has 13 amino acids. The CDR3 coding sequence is TGTGCCAGCAGTTTAAGGGGGAGACAGGAGCAGTACTTC. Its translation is CASSLRGRQEQYF.

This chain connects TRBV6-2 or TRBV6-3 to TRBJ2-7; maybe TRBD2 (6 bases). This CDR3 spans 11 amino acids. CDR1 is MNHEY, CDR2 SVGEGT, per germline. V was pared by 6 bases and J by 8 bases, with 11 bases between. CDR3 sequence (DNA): TGTGCCAGCAGGCTAGGAGGGAAGCAGTACTTC. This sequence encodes CASRLGGKQYF.

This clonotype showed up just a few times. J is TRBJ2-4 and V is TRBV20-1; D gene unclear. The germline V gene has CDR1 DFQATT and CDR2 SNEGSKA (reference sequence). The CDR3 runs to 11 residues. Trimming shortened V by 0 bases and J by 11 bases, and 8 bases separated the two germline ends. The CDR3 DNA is TGCAGTGCTAGAGATCCCCCCCTTCAGTACTTC. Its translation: CSARDPPLQYF.

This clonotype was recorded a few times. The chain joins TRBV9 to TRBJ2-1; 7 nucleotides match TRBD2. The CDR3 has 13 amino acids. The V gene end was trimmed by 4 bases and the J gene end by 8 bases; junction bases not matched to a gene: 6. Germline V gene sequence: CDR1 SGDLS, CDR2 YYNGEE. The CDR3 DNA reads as TGTGCCAGCAGCCCGGGGGGAGCGGATGAGCAGTTCTTC. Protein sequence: CASSPGGADEQFF.

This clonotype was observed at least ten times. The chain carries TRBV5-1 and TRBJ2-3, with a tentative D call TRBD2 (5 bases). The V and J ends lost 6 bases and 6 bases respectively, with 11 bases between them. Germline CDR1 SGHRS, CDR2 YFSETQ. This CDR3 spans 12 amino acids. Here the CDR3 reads CASTLGEDTQYF. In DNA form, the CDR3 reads TGCGCCAGCACTCTCGGGGAGGATACGCAGTATTTT.

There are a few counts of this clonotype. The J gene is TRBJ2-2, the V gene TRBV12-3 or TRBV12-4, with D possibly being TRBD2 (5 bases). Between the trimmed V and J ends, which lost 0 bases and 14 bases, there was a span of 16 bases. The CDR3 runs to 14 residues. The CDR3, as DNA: TGTGCCAGCAGTTTAGCGCGGAGCGGCCTCAAACTGTTTTTT. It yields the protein CASSLARSGLKLFF.

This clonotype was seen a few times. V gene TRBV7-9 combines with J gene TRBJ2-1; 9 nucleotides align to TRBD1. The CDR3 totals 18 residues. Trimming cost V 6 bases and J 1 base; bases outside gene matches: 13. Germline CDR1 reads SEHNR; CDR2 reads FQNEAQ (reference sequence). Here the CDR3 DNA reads TGTGCCAGCAGAGGAAAACAGGGGGCTCTTTCGTCCTACAATGAGCAGTTCTTC. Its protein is CASRGKQGALSSYNEQFF. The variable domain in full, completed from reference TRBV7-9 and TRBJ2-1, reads DTGVSQNPRHKITKRGQNVTFRCDPISEHNRLYWYRQTLGQGPEFLTYFQNEAQLEKSRLLSDRFSAERPKGSFSTLEIQRTEQGDSAMYLCASRGKQGALSSYNEQFFGPGTRLTVL.

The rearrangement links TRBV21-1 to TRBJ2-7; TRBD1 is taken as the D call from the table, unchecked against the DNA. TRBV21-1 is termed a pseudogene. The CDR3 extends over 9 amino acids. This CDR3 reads CATKGGGYF. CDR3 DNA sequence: TGTGCCACTAAGGGCGGGGGGTACTTC.

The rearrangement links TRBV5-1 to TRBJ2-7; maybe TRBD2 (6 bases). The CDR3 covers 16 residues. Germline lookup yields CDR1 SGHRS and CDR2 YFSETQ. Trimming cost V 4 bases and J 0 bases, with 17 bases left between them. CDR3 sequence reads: CASSRNRDGSSYEQYF. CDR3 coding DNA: TGCGCCAGCAGCCGGAACCGGGACGGGAGCTCCTACGAGCAGTACTTC.

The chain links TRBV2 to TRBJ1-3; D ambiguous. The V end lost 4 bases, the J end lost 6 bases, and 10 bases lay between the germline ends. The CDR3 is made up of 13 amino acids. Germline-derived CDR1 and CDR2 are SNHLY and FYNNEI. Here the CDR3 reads CASSGREANTIYF. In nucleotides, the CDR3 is TGTGCCAGCAGTGGACGGGAGGCAAACACCATATATTTT.

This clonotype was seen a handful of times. The CDR3 DNA sequence: TGCGCCAGCAGCTTGGGATCCTTAGGGGAGGATACGCAGTATTTT. Protein sequence: CASSLGSLGEDTQYF. The V gene is TRBV5-1, the J gene TRBJ2-3; D is tentatively TRBD1 or TRBD2 (5 bases each). There are 15 residues in the CDR3. The V gene lost 0 bases and the J gene lost 6 bases, with 14 bases spanning the gap. Per the germline V gene, CDR1 is SGHRS and CDR2 is YFSETQ.

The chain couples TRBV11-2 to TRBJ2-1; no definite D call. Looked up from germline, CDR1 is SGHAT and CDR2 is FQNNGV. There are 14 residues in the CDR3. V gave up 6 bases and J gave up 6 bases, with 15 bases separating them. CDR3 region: CASRKQPEGNEQFF. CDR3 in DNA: TGTGCCAGCAGGAAGCAACCTGAAGGCAATGAGCAGTTCTTC.

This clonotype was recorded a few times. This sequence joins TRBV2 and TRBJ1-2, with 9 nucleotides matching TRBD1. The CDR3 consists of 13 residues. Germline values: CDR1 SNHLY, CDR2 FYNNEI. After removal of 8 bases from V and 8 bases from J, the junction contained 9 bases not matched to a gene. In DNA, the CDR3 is TGTGCCAGCGCGCAGGGGACAGGGTACGGCTACACCTTC. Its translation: CASAQGTGYGYTF.

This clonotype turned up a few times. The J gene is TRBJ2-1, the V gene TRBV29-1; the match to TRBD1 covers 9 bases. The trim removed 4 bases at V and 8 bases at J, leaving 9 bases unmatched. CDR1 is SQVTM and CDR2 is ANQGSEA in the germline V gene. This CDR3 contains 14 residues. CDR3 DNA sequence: TGCAGCGTTGCAGGTGACAGGGGGGGTTATGAGCAGTTCTTC. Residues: CSVAGDRGGYEQFF.

Written as DNA, the CDR3 is TGTGCCAGCAGTTTAGGGACAGACGAGCAGTACTTC. Translating gives CASSLGTDEQYF. The rearrangement uses TRBV12-3 or TRBV12-4 and TRBJ2-7, with D tentatively TRBD1 (6 bases). The CDR3 is made up of 12 amino acids. Trimming left V 1 base short and J 5 bases short, with 6 bases between.